Listed below are T cell receptor beta chains from one sample, sequenced in a study of blood T cell repertoires in COVID-19. Some clones are missing from TCRdb's copy, which holds only in-frame ones; the method was immunoSEQ multiplex PCR. The sample has about 280,000 clones, around 85% seen once. Sequenced material: PBMCs or T cells enriched from blood (not recorded which). The receptors originated from a woman in her forties or fifties who had recovered from COVID-19. The CDR3 runs from the conserved cysteine through the conserved F or W. The D gene is left open where the match is weak. Clone size is given for some rows only: seen once, a few or many times, or a class if the clone is expanded.

D,size,J,V,CDR3,DNA
NA,NA,TRBJ2-2,TRBV27,CASSPFLSTGELFF,TGTGCCAGCAGTCCCTTTCTGAGTACCGGGGAGCTGTTTTTT
TRBD1,NA,TRBJ1-3,TRBV7-2,CASSLNRGSRGNTIYF,TGTGCCAGCAGCTTAAACAGGGGTTCACGTGGAAACACCATATATTTT
NA,NA,TRBJ2-6,TRBV6-1,CASSDRASGANVLTF,TGTGCCAGCAGTGACAGGGCCTCTGGGGCCAACGTCCTGACTTTC
NA,few,TRBJ1-3,TRBV18,CASSPRGPGNTIYF,TGTGCCAGCTCACCCCGCGGGCCTGGAAACACCATATATTTT
NA,NA,TRBJ2-5,TRBV24-1,CATSDGQPGQETQYF,TGTGCCACCAGTGACGGACAGCCCGGCCAAGAGACCCAGTACTTC
NA,NA,TRBJ1-1,TRBV14,CASSPPAEAFF,TGTGCCAGCAGCCCCCCGGCTGAAGCTTTCTTT
NA,NA,TRBJ2-1,TRBV11-2,CASSPRAGGYNEQFF,TGTGCCAGCAGCCCCCGTGCCGGGGGTTACAATGAGCAGTTCTTC
TRBD1,NA,TRBJ2-7,TRBV6-5,CASSYRQGPSYEQYF,TGTGCCAGCAGTTACAGACAGGGCCCCTCCTACGAGCAGTACTTC
TRBD2,NA,TRBJ2-5,TRBV11-3,CASSLGLAGVQETQYF,TGTGCCAGCAGCTTAGGACTAGCGGGAGTTCAAGAGACCCAGTACTTC
NA,once,TRBJ2-1,TRBV7-3,CASSSGQLPLF,TGTGCCAGCAGTTCAGGACAGCTCCCCCTCTTC
NA,NA,TRBJ1-2,TRBV30,CAWSFHGGYGYTF,TGTGCCTGGAGTTTCCACGGCGGCTATGGCTACACCTTC
TRBD1,medium-sized,TRBJ2-1,TRBV6-5,CASSAGTGGADEQFF,TGTGCCAGCAGCGCCGGGACAGGGGGCGCGGATGAGCAGTTCTTC
NA,few,TRBJ2-1,TRBV5-1,CASMKQANNEQFF,TGCGCCAGCATGAAACAGGCGAACAATGAGCAGTTCTTC
TRBD1,NA,TRBJ1-2,TRBV27,CASSRKTGGLYGYTF,TGTGCCAGCAGTAGAAAAACAGGGGGGCTATATGGCTACACCTTC
NA,NA,TRBJ1-1,TRBV10-2,CASSVQTGTEAFF,TGCGCCAGCAGTGTCCAGACAGGCACTGAAGCTTTCTTT
TRBD1,few,TRBJ1-6,TRBV5-1,CASSGGQGNSPLHF,TGCGCCAGCAGCGGGGGACAGGGAAATTCACCCCTCCACTTT
TRBD1,NA,TRBJ2-1,TRBV14,CASSPGQVSSYNEQFF,TGTGCCAGCAGCCCCGGACAGGTGAGCTCCTACAATGAGCAGTTCTTC
TRBD2,NA,TRBJ2-1,TRBV7-3,CASSPRSGGYNEQFF,TGTGCCAGCAGCCCTAGAAGCGGGGGGTACAATGAGCAGTTCTTC
TRBD1,NA,TRBJ1-2,TRBV29-1,CSVIPGQGNYGYTF,TGCAGCGTCATACCGGGACAGGGAAACTATGGCTACACCTTC
TRBD2,NA,TRBJ2-3,TRBV6-4,CASSETGTSGLSTDTQYF,TGTGCCAGCAGTGAGACCGGGACTAGCGGGCTCAGCACAGATACGCAGTATTTT
NA,NA,TRBJ1-1,TRBV5-4,CASSLDRMNTEAFF,TGTGCCAGCAGCTTGGACAGGATGAACACTGAAGCTTTCTTT
TRBD1,few,TRBJ1-4,TRBV30,CAWRGDSPNEKLFF,TGTGCCTGGAGGGGGGACAGCCCTAATGAAAAACTGTTTTTT